This T cell receptor beta chain was sequenced during a study of shared T cell receptors in the human thymus. The ends were cut back, 5 bases at V and 3 bases at J, with 17 bases in the middle. CDR1 is GTSNPN and CDR2 is SVGIG in the germline V gene (reference sequence). The CDR3 length is 14 residues. The protocol was immunoSEQ multiplex PCR, while the TCRdb copy is restricted to in-frame clones and leaves out a portion. The sample shows approximately 580,000 clones, 75% to 80% of them seen only once. The sample was also linked to a second study, of human thymus T cells. From that study: Thymic tissue was derived from resections collected during corrective heart surgery. Reports from related research described highly overlapping thymic repertoires among unrelated individuals.

Source material: thymocytes. This TCR was sampled from a boy younger than two with a congenital heart defect. The rearrangement links TRBV30 to TRBJ2-7; D is ambiguous. The CDR3 nucleotides read TGTGCCTGGGTCCTCCCACCCTGGCTCTACGAGCAGTACTTC. This codes for CAWVLPPWLYEQYF. The full variable domain, rest sourced from reference TRBV30 and TRBJ2-7, is SQTIHQWPATLVQPVGSPLSLECTVEGTSNPNLYWYRQAAGRGLQLLFYSVGIGQISSEVPQNLSASRPQDRQFILSSKKLLLSDSGFYLCAWVLPPWLYEQYFGPGTRLTVT.